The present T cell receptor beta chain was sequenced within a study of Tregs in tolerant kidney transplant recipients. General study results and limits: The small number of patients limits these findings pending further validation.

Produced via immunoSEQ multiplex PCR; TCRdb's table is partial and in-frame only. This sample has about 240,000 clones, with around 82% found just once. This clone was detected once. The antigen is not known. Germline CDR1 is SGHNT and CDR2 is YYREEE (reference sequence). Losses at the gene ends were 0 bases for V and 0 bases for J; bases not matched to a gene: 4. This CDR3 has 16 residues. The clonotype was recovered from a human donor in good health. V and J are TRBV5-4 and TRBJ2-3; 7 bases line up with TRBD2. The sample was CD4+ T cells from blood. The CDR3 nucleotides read TGTGCCAGCAGCTTGGCCCAGCGGGGAAGCACAGATACGCAGTATTTT. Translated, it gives CASSLAQRGSTDTQYF.